The next 18 T cell receptor beta chains were all read from a single sample in a study of blood T cells in healthy people across ages. A second PCR, run for about 7 to 12 cycles, used a sample-barcoded 5' primer plus a J-beta primer mix. One entry per CDR3 protein results from TCRdb running MiXCR on the 5' RACE reads. The table shows approximately 1.5 million distinct CDR3 sequences, with approximately 43% occurring only once. The sequenced sample consisted of blood. The receptors were sampled from a woman aged 18-29 years in good health.

The V gene is TRBV4-3, the J gene TRBJ2-7; D possibly uses TRBD1 or TRBD2 (5 bases each). The germline V gene encodes CDR1 LGHNA and CDR2 YSLEER. The CDR3 spans 14 residues. The V end was cut by 4 bases, the J end by 2 bases, with 12 bases between. This chain's CDR3 is CASSPMPGPYEQYF. CDR3 sequence (DNA): TGCGCCAGCAGCCCAATGCCGGGACCCTACGAGCAGTACTTC.

The CDR3 loop is CASSSGLGAGEQYF. For the CDR3, the DNA is TGCGCCAGCAGCTCGGGACTAGGGGCAGGTGAGCAGTACTTC. The chain couples TRBV5-1 to TRBJ2-4; 8 nucleotides agree with TRBD2. The length of the CDR3 is 14 residues. V lost 3 bases and J lost 13; bases outside the gene matches: 12. CDR1 and CDR2 (germline): SGHRS, YFSETQ.

The J gene is TRBJ1-1, the V gene TRBV20-1; D remains unclear. CDR1 is DFQATT and CDR2 is SNEGSKA in the germline V gene (reference sequence). The CDR3 is 13 residues long. Trimming shortened V by 3 bases and J by 0 bases, and 8 bases separated the two germline ends. The CDR3 reads CSASSPLNTEAFF. CDR3 DNA sequence: TGCAGTGCTAGTTCTCCCCTGAACACTGAAGCTTTCTTT.

CDR3 in amino acids: CASRTDRGEAFF. The CDR3 coding sequence is TGTGCCAGCAGGACAGACAGGGGCGAAGCTTTCTTT. This chain uses TRBV6-6 with TRBJ1-1; 8 positions agree with TRBD1. The CDR3 is made up of 12 amino acids. Germline assignment: CDR1 MNHNY and CDR2 SVGAGI (reference sequence). V lost 6 bases, J lost 8 bases, and 5 bases stayed unmatched.

The chain carries TRBV29-1 and TRBJ2-2; 11 nucleotides line up with TRBD2. The CDR3 contains 17 residues. V was clipped by 1 base and J by 4 bases; unmatched bases: 8. CDR1 and CDR2 from the germline V gene are SQVTM and ANQGSEA. CDR3 in amino acids: CSVEGQLAGVPTGELFF. CDR3 bases: TGCAGCGTTGAAGGGCAACTAGCGGGAGTACCCACCGGGGAGCTGTTTTTT.

The rearrangement uses TRBV30 and TRBJ2-7; possible D gene TRBD2, 6 bases. Deletions cut 3 bases from V and 4 bases from J, with 10 bases between. The CDR3 covers 12 residues. The germline V gene encodes CDR1 GTSNPN and CDR2 SVGIG (reference sequence). The CDR3, as DNA: TGTGCCTGGAGCAGACGGGGGTACGAGCAGTACTTC. It specifies CAWSRRGYEQYF. Full variable domain (missing parts from reference TRBV30 and TRBJ2-7): SQTIHQWPATLVQPVGSPLSLECTVEGTSNPNLYWYRQAAGRGLQLLFYSVGIGQISSEVPQNLSASRPQDRQFILSSKKLLLSDSGFYLCAWSRRGYEQYFGPGTRLTVT.

This rearrangement joins TRBV7-2 to TRBJ2-3, with D maybe TRBD1 (6 bases). Trimming left V 5 bases short and J 1 base short, with 13 bases between. The germline gives CDR1 SGHTA, CDR2 FQGNSA. The CDR3 covers 15 residues. CDR3 amino acids: CASSREWGRTDTQYF. The CDR3 DNA follows: TGTGCCAGCAGCCGGGAATGGGGGCGCACAGATACGCAGTATTTT. Full variable domain (missing parts from reference TRBV7-2 and TRBJ2-3): GAGVSQSPSNKVTEKGKDVELRCDPISGHTALYWYRQSLGQGLEFLIYFQGNSAPDKSGLPSDRFSAERTGGSVSTLTIQRTQQEDSAVYLCASSREWGRTDTQYFGPGTRLTVL.

Note on this clonotype: The junction departs from the called germline gene at one end, perhaps through a read error. The chain recombines TRBV7-7 with TRBJ2-7, with TRBD2 matching over 14 bases. This CDR3 has 20 residues. Germline CDR1 is SSHAT and CDR2 is FNYEAQ (reference sequence). The CDR3 bases are TGTGCTAGCAGCTTAGGGGAGGGACTAGCGGGGGCCCTCAACTACAATGAGCAGTACTTC. This gives the protein CASSLGEGLAGALNYNEQYF.

V is TRBV11-2 and J is TRBJ2-5, with D possibly matching TRBD2 (6 bases). Deletions cut 5 bases from V and 1 base from J, with 11 bases between. Per germline, CDR1 SGHAT and CDR2 FQNNGV. CDR3 size: 14 residues. In nucleotides, the CDR3 is TGTGCCAGCAGCCGCGGGACTTTCCAAGAGACCCAGTACTTC. It translates to CASSRGTFQETQYF.

With regard to this clonotype: This may be a read error: a much more frequent sequence differs by one nucleotide. The V gene is TRBV20-1, the J gene TRBJ2-5, with TRBD2 matching 7 bases. CDR3 size: 12 residues. The J segment lost 11 bases and the V segment lost 4 bases, leaving 10 bases of the junction unmatched. Germline lookup yields CDR1 DFQATT and CDR2 SNEGSKA (reference sequence). In DNA, the CDR3 is TGCAGTGCTACTGGGACTACAAATGAGCAGTACTTC. This gives the protein CSATGTTNEQYF.

This sequence joins TRBV12-3 or TRBV12-4 and TRBJ2-2; no firm D call. V dropped 6 bases and J dropped 7 bases, with 15 bases sitting between them. This CDR3 has 14 residues. The CDR3 spells CASRNLARGGELFF. The CDR3, as DNA: TGTGCCAGCAGAAACTTAGCTCGTGGCGGGGAGCTGTTTTTT.

This clonotype has only one observation. The chain combines TRBV7-2 with TRBJ2-5; no clear D gene. The CDR3 spans 15 residues. Germline-derived CDR1 and CDR2 are SGHTA and FQGNSA. Deletions cut 1 base from V and 1 base from J, with 10 bases between. CDR3 sequence reads: CASSLVLSFQETQYF. Written as DNA, the CDR3 is TGTGCCAGCAGCTTAGTATTATCTTTCCAAGAGACCCAGTACTTC.

The table lists this clonotype with a count of one. The genes are TRBV7-2 and TRBJ2-5, with D possibly being TRBD1 (6 bases). Trimming removed 1 base from V and 11 bases from J, with 20 bases in between. The CDR3 length is 15 residues. Germline CDR1 and CDR2: SGHTA and FQGNSA. CDR3 loop: CASSLVRTVDNEQYF. The CDR3 DNA reads TGTGCCAGCAGCTTAGTTAGGACAGTCGACAATGAGCAGTACTTC.

This chain joins TRBV7-9 and TRBJ1-5; 8 nucleotides align to TRBD1. The CDR3 is made up of 14 amino acids. J was trimmed by 9 bases and V by 0 bases; bases with no gene match: 4. Germline V gene data show CDR1 as SEHNR and CDR2 as FQNEAQ (reference sequence). As DNA, the CDR3 is TGTGCCAGCAGCTTAGCGCGGGGGACAGGGCCCCAGCATTTT. Protein product: CASSLARGTGPQHF.

Of note for this clonotype: A read error may be the cause here, since a much bigger clone is one base away. This chain connects TRBV20-1 to TRBJ1-2; no reliable D call. This CDR3 has 13 amino acids. The V and J ends lost 0 bases and 6 bases respectively, with 11 bases between them. Germline CDR1 reads DFQATT; CDR2 reads SNEGSKA (reference sequence). CDR3 amino acids: CSARDLGRNGYTF. As DNA, the CDR3 is TGCAGTGCTAGAGATTTAGGAAGGAATGGCTACACCTTC.

There are a few counts of this clonotype. V usage is TRBV29-1 and J usage is TRBJ2-7; a weak D match, TRBD1 (6 bases). V was shortened by 4 bases and J by 5 bases, with 15 bases between the two germline ends. In germline, CDR1 is SQVTM, CDR2 ANQGSEA. The CDR3 is 13 residues long. CDR3 sequence reads: CSVGDTFVDEQYF. Written as DNA, the CDR3 is TGCAGCGTTGGGGACACTTTCGTCGACGAGCAGTACTTC.

The V call is TRBV20-1, the J call TRBJ1-1; 10 nucleotides match TRBD1. Trimming cost V 3 bases and J 4 bases; bases outside gene matches: 8. The germline CDR1 and CDR2 sequences are DFQATT and SNEGSKA (reference sequence). This CDR3 has 15 residues. The CDR3 DNA follows: TGCAGTGCTAGTCTCCGACAGGGGGCAGGCACTGAAGCTTTCTTT. This translates into CSASLRQGAGTEAFF.

The chain joins TRBV27 to TRBJ2-6; D remains unclear. Trimming stripped 5 bases from V and 4 bases from J, with 15 bases between. The length of the CDR3 is 16 residues. Germline lookup yields CDR1 MNHEY and CDR2 SMNVEV (reference sequence). DNA of the CDR3: TGTGCCAGCAGTAAATCGAGAATGACGGGGGCCAACGTCCTGACTTTC. Protein product: CASSKSRMTGANVLTF.